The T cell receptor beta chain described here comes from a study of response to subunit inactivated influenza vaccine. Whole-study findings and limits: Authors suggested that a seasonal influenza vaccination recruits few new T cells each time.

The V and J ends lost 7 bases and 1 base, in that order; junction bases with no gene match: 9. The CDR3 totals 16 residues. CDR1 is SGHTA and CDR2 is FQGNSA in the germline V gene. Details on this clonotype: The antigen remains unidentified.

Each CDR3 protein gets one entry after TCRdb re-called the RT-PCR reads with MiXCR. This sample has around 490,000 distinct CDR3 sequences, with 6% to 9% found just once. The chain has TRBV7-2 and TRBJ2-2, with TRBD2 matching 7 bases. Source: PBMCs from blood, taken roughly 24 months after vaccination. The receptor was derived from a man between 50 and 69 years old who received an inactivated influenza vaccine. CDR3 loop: CASILMGGGNTGELFF. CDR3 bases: TGTGCCAGCATCCTTATGGGCGGGGGGAACACCGGGGAGCTGTTTTTT.